This T cell receptor beta chain was observed in a study of blood T cell repertoires in COVID-19. Study-wide background: Sites across the United States, Italy and Spain contributed samples from acute and convalescent COVID-19. Sources were T cells, B-cell-depleted T cells, or PBMCs; the material itself was cDNA or gDNA.

The CDR3 consists of 14 residues. The V and J ends lost 6 bases and 3 bases, in that order; junction bases with no gene match: 8. Looked up from germline, CDR1 is MNHEY and CDR2 is SVGEGT. How the authors handled the data: Estimates of nucleated cell counts were drawn from the amplification of reference gene primers. Clones were sequenced by immunoSEQ multiplex PCR, and TCRdb holds only the in-frame ones, with some missing. V, J and clone size are those of that table, while D and trimming were read from the DNA. The sample shows approximately 67,000 clones, less than 85% of them seen only once. Sequencing input: peripheral blood. The rearrangement links TRBV6-2 or TRBV6-3 to TRBJ2-7; 7 nucleotides match TRBD2. The TCR originated in a man in his sixties with acute or convalescent COVID-19. CDR3 nucleotide sequence: TGTGCCAGCAGCCAAGCGGGGTTATTCTACGAGCAGTACTTC. It translates to CASSQAGLFYEQYF.